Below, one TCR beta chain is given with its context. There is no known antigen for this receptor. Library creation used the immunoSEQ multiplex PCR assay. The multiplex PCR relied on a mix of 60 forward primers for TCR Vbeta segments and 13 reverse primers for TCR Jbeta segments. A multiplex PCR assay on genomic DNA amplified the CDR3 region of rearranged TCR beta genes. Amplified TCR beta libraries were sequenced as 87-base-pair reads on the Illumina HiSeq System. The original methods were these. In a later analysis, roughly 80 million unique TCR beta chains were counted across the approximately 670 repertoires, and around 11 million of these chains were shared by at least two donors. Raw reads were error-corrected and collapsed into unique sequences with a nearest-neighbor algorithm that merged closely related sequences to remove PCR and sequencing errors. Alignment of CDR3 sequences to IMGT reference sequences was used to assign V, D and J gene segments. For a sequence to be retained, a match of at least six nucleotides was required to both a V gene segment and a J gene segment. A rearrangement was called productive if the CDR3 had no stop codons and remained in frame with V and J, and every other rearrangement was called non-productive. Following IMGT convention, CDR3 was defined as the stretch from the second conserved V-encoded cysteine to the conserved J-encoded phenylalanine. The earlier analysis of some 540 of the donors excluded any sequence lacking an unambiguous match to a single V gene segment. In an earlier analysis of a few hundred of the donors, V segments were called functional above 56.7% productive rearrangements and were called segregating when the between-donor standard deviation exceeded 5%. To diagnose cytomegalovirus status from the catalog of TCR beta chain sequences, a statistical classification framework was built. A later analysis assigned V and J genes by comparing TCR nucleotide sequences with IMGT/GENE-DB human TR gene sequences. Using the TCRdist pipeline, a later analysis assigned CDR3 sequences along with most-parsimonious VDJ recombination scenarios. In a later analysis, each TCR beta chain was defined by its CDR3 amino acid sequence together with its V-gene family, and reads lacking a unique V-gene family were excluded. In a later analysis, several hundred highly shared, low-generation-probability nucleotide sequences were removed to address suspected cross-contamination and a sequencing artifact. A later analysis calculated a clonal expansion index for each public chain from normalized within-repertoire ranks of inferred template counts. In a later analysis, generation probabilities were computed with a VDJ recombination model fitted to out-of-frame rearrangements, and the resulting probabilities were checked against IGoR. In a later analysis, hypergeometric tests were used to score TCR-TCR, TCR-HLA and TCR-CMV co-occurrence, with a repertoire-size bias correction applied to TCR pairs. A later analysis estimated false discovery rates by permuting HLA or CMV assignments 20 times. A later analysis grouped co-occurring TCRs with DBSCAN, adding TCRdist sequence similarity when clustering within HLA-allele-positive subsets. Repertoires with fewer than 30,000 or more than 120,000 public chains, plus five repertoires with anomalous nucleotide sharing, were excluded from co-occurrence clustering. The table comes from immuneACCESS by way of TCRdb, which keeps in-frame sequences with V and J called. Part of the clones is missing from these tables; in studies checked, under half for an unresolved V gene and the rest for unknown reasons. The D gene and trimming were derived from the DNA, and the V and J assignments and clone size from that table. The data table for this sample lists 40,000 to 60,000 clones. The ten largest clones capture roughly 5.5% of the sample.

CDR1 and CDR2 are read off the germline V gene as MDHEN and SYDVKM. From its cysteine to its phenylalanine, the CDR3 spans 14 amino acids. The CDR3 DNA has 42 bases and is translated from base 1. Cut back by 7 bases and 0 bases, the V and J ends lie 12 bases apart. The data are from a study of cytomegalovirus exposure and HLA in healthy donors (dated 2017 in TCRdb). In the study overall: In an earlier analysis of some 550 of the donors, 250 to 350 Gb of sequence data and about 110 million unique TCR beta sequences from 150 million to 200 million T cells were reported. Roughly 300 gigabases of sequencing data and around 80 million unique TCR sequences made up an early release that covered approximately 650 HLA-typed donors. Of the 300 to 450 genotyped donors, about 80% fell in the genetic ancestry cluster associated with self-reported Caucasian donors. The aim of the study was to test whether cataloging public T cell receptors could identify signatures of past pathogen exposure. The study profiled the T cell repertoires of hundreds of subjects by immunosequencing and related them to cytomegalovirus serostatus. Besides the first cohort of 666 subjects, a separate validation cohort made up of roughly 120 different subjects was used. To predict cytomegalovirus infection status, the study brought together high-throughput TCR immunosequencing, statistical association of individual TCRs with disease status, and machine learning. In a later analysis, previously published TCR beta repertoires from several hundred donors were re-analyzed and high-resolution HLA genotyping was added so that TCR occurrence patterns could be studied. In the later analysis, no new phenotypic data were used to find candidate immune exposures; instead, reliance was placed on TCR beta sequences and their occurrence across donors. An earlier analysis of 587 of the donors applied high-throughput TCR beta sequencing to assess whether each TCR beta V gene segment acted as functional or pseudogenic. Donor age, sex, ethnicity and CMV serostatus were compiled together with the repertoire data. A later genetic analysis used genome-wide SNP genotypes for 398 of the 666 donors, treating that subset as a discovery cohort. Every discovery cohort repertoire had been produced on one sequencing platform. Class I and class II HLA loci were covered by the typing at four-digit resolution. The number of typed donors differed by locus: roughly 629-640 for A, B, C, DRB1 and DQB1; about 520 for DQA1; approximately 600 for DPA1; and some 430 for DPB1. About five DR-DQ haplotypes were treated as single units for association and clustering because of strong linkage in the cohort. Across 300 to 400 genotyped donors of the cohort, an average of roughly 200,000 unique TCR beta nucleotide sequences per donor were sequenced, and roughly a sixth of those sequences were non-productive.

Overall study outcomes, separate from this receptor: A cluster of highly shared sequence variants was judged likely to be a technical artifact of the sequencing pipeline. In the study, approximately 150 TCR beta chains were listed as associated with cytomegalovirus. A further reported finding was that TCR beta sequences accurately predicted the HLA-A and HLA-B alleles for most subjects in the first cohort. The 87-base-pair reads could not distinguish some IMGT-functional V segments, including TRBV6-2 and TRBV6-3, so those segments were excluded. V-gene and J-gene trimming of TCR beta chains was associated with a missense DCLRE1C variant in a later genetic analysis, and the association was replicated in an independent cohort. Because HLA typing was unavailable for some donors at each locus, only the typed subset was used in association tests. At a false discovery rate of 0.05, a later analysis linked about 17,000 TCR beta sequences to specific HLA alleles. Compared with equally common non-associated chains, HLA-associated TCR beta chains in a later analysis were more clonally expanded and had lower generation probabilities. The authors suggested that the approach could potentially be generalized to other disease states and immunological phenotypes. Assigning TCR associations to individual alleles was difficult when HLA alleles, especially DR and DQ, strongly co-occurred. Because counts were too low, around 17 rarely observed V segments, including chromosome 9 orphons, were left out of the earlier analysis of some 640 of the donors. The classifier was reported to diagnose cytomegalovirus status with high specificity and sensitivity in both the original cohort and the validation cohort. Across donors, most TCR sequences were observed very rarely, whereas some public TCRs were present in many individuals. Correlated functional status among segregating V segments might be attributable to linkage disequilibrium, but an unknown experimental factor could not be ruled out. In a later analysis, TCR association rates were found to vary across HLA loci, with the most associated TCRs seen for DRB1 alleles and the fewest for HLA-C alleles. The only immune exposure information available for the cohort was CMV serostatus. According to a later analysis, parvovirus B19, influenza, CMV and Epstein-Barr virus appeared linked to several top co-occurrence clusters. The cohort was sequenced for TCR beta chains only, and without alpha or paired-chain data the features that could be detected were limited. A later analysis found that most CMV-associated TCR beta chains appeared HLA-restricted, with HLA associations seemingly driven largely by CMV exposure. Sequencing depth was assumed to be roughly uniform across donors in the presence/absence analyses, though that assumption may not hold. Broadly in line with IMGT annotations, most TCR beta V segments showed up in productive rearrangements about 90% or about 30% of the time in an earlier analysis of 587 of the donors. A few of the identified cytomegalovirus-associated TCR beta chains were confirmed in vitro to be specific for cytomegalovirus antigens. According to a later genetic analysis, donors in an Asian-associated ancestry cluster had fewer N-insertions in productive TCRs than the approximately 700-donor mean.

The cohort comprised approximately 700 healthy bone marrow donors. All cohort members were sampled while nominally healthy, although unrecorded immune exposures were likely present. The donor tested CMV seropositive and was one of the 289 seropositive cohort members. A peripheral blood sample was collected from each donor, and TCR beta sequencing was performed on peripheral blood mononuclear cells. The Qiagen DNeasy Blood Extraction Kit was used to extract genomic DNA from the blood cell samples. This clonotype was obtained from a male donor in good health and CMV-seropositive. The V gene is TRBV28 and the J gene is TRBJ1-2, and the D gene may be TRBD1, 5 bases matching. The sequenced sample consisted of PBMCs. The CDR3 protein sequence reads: CASIDSFTNYGYTF. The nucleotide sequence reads TGTGCCAGCATAGACAGCTTCACTAACTATGGCTACACCTTC.